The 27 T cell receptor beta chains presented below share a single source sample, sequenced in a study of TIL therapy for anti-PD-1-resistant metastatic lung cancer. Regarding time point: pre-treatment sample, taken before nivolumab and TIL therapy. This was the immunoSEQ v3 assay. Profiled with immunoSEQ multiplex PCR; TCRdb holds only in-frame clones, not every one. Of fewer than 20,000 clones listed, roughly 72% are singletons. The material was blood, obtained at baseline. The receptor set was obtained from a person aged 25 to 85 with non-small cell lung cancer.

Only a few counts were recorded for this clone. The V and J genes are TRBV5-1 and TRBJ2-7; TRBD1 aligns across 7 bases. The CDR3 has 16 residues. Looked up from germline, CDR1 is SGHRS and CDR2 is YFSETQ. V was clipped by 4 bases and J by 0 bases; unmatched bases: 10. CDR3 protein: CASSAWDRQSSYEQYF. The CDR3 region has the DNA TGCGCCAGCAGCGCGTGGGACAGACAGAGCTCCTACGAGCAGTACTTC.

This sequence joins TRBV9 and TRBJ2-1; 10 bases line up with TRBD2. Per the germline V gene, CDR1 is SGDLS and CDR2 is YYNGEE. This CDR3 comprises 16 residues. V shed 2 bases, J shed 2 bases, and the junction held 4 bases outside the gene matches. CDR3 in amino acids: CASSVLAGVPYNEQFF. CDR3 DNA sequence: TGTGCCAGCAGCGTCCTAGCGGGGGTCCCCTACAATGAGCAGTTCTTC.

CDR3 nucleotide sequence: TGTGCCAGCAGTGAGGGGGGGCACTACAATGAGCAGTTCTTC. Encoded protein: CASSEGGHYNEQFF. This chain links TRBV2 with TRBJ2-1; D is perhaps TRBD2 (7 bases). CDR3 length: 14 residues. The germline gives CDR1 SNHLY, CDR2 FYNNEI. V shed 3 bases and J shed 3 bases, with 9 bases lying between them.

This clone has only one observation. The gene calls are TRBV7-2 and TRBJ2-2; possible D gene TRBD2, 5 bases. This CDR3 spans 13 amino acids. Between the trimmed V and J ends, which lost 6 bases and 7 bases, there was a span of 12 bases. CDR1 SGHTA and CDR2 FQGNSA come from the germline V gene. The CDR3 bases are TGTGCCAGCAGAGGAGGTTCCCGCGGGGAGCTGTTTTTT. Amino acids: CASRGGSRGELFF.

The CDR3 protein is CASSLSGVQPQHF. The CDR3 coding sequence is TGTGCCAGCAGTTTATCCGGGGTTCAGCCCCAGCATTTT. The chain combines TRBV27 with TRBJ1-5; D remains unclear. Between the trimmed V and J ends, which lost 0 bases and 6 bases, there was a span of 6 bases. The CDR3 totals 13 residues. Germline CDR1 reads MNHEY; CDR2 reads SMNVEV (reference sequence).

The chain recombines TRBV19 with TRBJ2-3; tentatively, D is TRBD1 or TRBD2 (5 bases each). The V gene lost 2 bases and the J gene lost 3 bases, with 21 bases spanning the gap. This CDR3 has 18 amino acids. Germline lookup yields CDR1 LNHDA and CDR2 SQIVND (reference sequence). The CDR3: CASSIPGWGRGRTDTQYF. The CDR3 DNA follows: TGTGCCAGTAGTATACCGGGATGGGGAAGGGGTCGGACAGATACGCAGTATTTT.

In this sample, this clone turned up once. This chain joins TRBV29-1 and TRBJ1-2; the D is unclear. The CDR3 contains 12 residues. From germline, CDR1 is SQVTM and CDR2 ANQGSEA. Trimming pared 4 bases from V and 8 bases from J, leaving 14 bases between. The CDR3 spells CSVGVSTRGYTF. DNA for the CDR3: TGCAGCGTTGGGGTCTCCACTCGCGGCTACACCTTC.

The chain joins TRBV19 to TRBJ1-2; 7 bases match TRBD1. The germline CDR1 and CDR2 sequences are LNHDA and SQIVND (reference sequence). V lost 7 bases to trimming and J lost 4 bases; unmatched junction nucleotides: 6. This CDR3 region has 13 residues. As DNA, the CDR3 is TGTGCCAGTACTCCAGACAGGGTCTATGGCTACACCTTC. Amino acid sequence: CASTPDRVYGYTF.

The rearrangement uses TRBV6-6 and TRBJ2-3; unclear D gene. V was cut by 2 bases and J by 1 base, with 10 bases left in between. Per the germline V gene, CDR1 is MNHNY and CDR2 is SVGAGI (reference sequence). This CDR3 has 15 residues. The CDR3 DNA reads TGTGCCAGCAGTTACCAGGAATTGGGCACAGATACGCAGTATTTT. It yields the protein CASSYQELGTDTQYF.

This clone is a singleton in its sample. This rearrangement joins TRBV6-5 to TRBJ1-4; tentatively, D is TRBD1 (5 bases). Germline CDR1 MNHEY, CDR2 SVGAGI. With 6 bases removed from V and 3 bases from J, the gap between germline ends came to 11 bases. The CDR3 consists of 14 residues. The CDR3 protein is CASRRGEPNEKLFF. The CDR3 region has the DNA TGTGCCAGCAGAAGGGGCGAGCCTAATGAAAAACTGTTTTTT.

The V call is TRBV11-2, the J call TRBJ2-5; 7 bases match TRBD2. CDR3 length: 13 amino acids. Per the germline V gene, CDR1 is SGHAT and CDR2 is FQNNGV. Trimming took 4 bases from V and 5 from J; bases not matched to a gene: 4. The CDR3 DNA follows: TGTGCCAGCAGCTGGTTCGGGGGGGAGACCCAGTACTTC. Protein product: CASSWFGGETQYF.

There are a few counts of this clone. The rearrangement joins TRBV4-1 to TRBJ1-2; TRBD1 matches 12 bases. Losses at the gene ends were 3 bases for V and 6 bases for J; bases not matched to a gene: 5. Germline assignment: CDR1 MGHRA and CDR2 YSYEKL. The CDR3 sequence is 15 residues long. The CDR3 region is CASSHPGTGGDGYTF. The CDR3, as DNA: TGCGCCAGCAGCCATCCCGGGACAGGGGGCGATGGCTACACCTTC.

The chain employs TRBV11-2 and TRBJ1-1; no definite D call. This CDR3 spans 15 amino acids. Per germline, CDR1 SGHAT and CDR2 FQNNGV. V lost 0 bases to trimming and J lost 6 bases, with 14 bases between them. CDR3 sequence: CASSLDGGFGAEAFF. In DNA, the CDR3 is TGTGCCAGCAGCTTAGATGGAGGGTTTGGCGCTGAAGCTTTCTTT.

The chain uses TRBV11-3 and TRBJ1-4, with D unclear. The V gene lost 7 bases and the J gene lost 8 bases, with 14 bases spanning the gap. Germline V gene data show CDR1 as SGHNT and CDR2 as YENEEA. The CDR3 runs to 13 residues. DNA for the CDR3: TGTGCCAGCACCAACAACCGGGGAGAAAAACTGTTTTTT. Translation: CASTNNRGEKLFF.

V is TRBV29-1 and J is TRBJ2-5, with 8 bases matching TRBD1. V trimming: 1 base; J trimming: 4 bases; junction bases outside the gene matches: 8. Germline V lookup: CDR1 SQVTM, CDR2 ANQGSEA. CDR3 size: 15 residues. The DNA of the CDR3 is TGCAGCGTTGAAGGGGGGGACAGGTTGGGAGAGACCCAGTACTTC. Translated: CSVEGGDRLGETQYF.

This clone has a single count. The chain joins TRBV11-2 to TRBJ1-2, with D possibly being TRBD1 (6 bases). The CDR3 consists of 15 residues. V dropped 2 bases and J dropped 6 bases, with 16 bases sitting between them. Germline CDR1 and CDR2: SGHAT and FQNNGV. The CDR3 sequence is CASSLSPDRNDGYTF. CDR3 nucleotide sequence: TGTGCCAGCAGCTTATCCCCCGACAGGAATGATGGCTACACCTTC.

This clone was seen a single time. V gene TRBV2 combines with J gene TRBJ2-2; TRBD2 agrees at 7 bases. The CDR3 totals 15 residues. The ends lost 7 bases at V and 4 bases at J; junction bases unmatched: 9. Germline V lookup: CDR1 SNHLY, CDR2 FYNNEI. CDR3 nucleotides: TGTGCCAGCAAAGAAAGCGGGGCTCTCACCGGGGAGCTGTTTTTT. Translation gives CASKESGALTGELFF.

The CDR3 DNA reads TGTGCCAGCAGCTTGGACAGGCCGAGATTGGATCAGCCCCAGCATTTT. Amino acids: CASSLDRPRLDQPQHF. The chain employs TRBV5-5 and TRBJ1-5; possibly TRBD1 for D (5 bases). There are 16 residues in the CDR3. The germline V gene encodes CDR1 SGHKS and CDR2 YYEKEE (reference sequence). Trimming shortened V by 0 bases and J by 5 bases, and 15 bases separated the two germline ends.

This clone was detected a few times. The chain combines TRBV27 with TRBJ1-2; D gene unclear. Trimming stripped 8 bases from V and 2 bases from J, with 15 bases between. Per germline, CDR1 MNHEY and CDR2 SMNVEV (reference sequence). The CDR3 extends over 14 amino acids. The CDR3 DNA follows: TGTGCCAGCCAGCAGCTGGGTGGAAACTATGGCTACACCTTC. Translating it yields CASQQLGGNYGYTF.

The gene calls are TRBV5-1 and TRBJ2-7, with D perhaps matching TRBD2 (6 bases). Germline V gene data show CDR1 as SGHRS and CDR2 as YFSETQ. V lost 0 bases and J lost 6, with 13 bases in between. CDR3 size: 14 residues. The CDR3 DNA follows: TGCGCCAGCAGCTTGGGACTAGGGATTCGCGAGCAGTACTTC. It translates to CASSLGLGIREQYF. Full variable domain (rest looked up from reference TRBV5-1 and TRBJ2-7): KAGVTQTPRYLIKTRGQQVTLSCSPISGHRSVSWYQQTPGQGLQFLFEYFSETQRNKGNFPGRFSGRQFSNSRSEMNVSTLELGDSALYLCASSLGLGIREQYFGPGTRLTVT.

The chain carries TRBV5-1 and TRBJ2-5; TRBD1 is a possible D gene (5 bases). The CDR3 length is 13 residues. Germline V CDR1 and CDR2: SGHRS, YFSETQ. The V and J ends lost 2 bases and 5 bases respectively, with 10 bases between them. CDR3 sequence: CASSLGNRETQYF. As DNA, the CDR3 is TGCGCCAGCAGCTTAGGCAACAGGGAGACCCAGTACTTC.

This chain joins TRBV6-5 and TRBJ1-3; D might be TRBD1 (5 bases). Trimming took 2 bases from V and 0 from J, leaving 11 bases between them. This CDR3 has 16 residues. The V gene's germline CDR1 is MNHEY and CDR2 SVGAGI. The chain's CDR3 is CASSYGAVSSGNTIYF. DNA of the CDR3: TGTGCCAGCAGTTACGGGGCAGTCTCCTCTGGAAACACCATATATTTT.

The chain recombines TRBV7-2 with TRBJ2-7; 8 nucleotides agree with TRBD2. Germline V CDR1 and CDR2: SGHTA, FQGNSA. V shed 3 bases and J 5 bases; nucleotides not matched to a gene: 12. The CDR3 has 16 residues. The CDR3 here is CASSLALSGGAHEQYF. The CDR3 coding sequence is TGTGCCAGCAGCTTGGCTCTTTCCGGGGGGGCCCACGAGCAGTACTTC.

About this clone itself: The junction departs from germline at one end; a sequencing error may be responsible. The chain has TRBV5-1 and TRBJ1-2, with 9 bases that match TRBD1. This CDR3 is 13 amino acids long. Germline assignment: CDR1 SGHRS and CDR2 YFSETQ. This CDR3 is CASRQGANSGYTF. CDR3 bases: TGCGCCAGCAGACAGGGGGCGAACTCTGGCTACACCTTC. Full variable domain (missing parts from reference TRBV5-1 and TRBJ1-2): KAGVTQTPRYLIKTRGQQVTLSCSPISGHRSVSWYQQTPGQGLQFLFEYFSETQRNKGNFPGRFSGRQFSNSRSEMNVSTLELGDSALYLCASRQGANSGYTFGSGTRLTVV.

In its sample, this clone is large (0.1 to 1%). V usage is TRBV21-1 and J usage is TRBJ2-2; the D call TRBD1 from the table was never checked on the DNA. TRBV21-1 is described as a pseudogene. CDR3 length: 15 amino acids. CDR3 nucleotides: TGTGCCAGCAGCAAAGAGGGGGCGAACACCGGGGAGCTGTTTTTT. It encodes CASSKEGANTGELFF.

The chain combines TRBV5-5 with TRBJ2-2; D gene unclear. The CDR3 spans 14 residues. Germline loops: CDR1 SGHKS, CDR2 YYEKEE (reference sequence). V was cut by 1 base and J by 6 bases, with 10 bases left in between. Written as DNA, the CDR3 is TGTGCCAGCAGCTTGAGGCTGGCCCCCGGGGAGCTGTTTTTT. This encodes CASSLRLAPGELFF.

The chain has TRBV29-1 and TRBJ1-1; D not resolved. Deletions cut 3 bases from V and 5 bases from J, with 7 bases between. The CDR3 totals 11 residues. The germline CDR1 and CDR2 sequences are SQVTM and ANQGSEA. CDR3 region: CSVETGTEAFF. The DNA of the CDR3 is TGCAGCGTTGAGACGGGAACTGAAGCTTTCTTT.